The TCR beta chain described here comes from a study of T cell responses to AZD1222 COVID-19 vaccine. Findings and limits, study-wide: Receipt of two AZD1222 doses was followed by a rise in Spike-specific TCR breadth and depth.

Clones were sequenced by immunoSEQ multiplex PCR, and TCRdb holds only the in-frame ones, with some missing. Counted here are 140,000 or so clones, more than 70% occurring once; the ten biggest clones make up over 4.5%. Concerning this clone itself: What it binds is unknown.

V shed 2 bases, J shed 5 bases, and the junction held 4 bases outside the gene matches. Germline CDR1 reads SGHTA; CDR2 reads FQGNSA. There are 15 residues in the CDR3. This clonotype was sampled from an adult who received the AZD1222 COVID-19 vaccine. This rearrangement joins TRBV7-2 to TRBJ1-1; 11 nucleotides line up with TRBD1. This specimen was peripheral blood, taken 28 days after the second AZD1222 dose. In DNA, the CDR3 is TGTGCCAGCAGCTTATTGGGGACAGGGGGAACTGAAGCTTTCTTT. It specifies CASSLLGTGGTEAFF.